A selection of T cell receptor beta chains follows, all from one sample in a study of PD-1 blockade in classical Hodgkin lymphoma. Produced via immunoSEQ multiplex PCR; TCRdb's table is partial and in-frame only. In the table there are tens of thousands of clones, roughly four fifths of which are singletons. The sample was peripheral blood mononuclear cells (PBMCs), taken before the fourth cycle of nivolumab. Receptor source: a human donor with classical Hodgkin lymphoma. CDR3s include the opening cysteine and the closing phenylalanine or tryptophan. D genes are given only for firm matches. Only part of the rows carry a size: once, few, many, or a class if the clone is expanded.

CDR3,DNA,D,length,J,V,size
CASSLGGGAGSEQFF,TGTGCCAGCAGCTTAGGCGGGGGGGCAGGGAGTGAGCAGTTCTTC,TRBD2,15,TRBJ2-1,TRBV7-2,-
CASSRDRGEKLFF,TGTGCCAGCAGCCGGGACAGGGGTGAAAAACTGTTTTTT,TRBD1,13,TRBJ1-4,TRBV7-2,-
CAWSVGTSALNEQFF,TGTGCCTGGAGTGTGGGGACTAGCGCTCTAAATGAGCAGTTCTTC,TRBD2,15,TRBJ2-1,TRBV30,-
CASSRDGSNQPQHF,TGTGCCAGCAGTCGCGACGGTAGCAATCAGCCCCAGCATTTT,-,14,TRBJ1-5,TRBV7-9,-
CASSYSRYMNTEAFF,TGTGCCAGCAGTTACTCCAGATACATGAACACTGAAGCTTTCTTT,-,15,TRBJ1-1,TRBV6-5,-
CASSLQGPTEAFF,TGTGCCAGCAGCCTGCAGGGACCCACTGAAGCTTTCTTT,-,13,TRBJ1-1,TRBV2,-
CASSQDRPSVKTQYF,TGCGCCAGCAGCCAAGATCGTCCTAGCGTGAAGACCCAGTACTTC,-,15,TRBJ2-5,TRBV4-3,-
CSGTSDYEQYF,TGCAGCGGGACATCGGACTACGAGCAGTACTTC,-,11,TRBJ2-7,TRBV20-1,-
CASSKGQNTGELFF,TGTGCCAGCAGCAAGGGACAAAACACCGGGGAGCTGTTTTTT,-,14,TRBJ2-2,TRBV5-4,-
CAWSVVRNEQFF,TGTGCCTGGAGTGTGGTGAGGAATGAGCAGTTCTTC,-,12,TRBJ2-1,TRBV30,few
CASSFRAGETYNEQFF,TGCGCCAGCAGCTTCCGAGCGGGAGAAACCTACAATGAGCAGTTCTTC,TRBD2,16,TRBJ2-1,TRBV5-1,-
CASSSYLDGYTF,TGCGCCAGCAGCTCATACTTGGATGGCTACACCTTC,-,12,TRBJ1-2,TRBV5-1,-
CASAGLAFYEQYF,TGTGCCAGCGCGGGACTAGCTTTCTACGAGCAGTACTTC,TRBD2,13,TRBJ2-7,TRBV2,-
CASSLGRLEVDTQYF,TGTGCCAGCAGCTTAGGTCGCCTAGAGGTAGATACGCAGTATTTT,-,15,TRBJ2-3,TRBV11-2,-
CASSLPRTGRYEQYF,TGTGCCAGCAGTTTACCCCGGACAGGGAGGTACGAGCAGTACTTC,TRBD1,15,TRBJ2-7,TRBV28,-
CASSSLGTAYGYTF,TGTGCCAGCAGTTCCCTCGGGACAGCCTATGGCTACACCTTC,TRBD1,14,TRBJ1-2,TRBV25-1,-
CASSVRTNTGELFF,TGTGCCAGCAGCGTCCGAACGAACACCGGGGAGCTGTTTTTT,-,14,TRBJ2-2,TRBV7-9,-
CASGRGGLVVEQFF,TGTGCCAGCGGACGAGGGGGACTAGTCGTTGAGCAGTTCTTC,TRBD2,14,TRBJ2-1,TRBV7-2,-